This entry concerns a single TCR beta chain. The CDR3 runs to 15 residues. CDR1 and CDR2 (germline): MGHRA, YSYEKL. Trimming took off 0 bases at V and 7 bases at J, with 13 bases between the two ends. Libraries were prepared by immunoSEQ multiplex PCR; TCRdb keeps only in-frame clonotypes and omits some of them. The table lists about 10,000 clones, 74% of them singletons. The sample belongs to a study of T cells after somatic rescue of genetic block. The chain joins TRBV4-1 to TRBJ2-1; D unclear. This sequence originates from a boy aged 5-17 years. Sequenced material: peripheral blood mononuclear cells (PBMCs). In DNA form, the CDR3 reads TGCGCCAGCAGCCAAGATGGAAGGGTAGGTAATGAGCAGTTCTTC. Encoded protein: CASSQDGRVGNEQFF.